Following are 8 T cell receptor beta chains from one sample sequenced in a study of T cell repertoires in cytomegalovirus infection. Their specific antigens are unknown. TCRdb re-derived calls from the reads in MiXCR, one entry per CDR3 protein. The data show roughly 87,000 distinct CDR3 sequences, 25% to 30% seen once. The input for sequencing was CD8+ T cells from cultured PBMCs, taken from culture after CMV antigen stimulation. These receptors all come from a human donor in good health (CMV status not recorded). Some clones in this sample may be carry-over from other donors' samples.

V usage is TRBV7-8 and J usage is TRBJ2-5, with D possibly called TRBD1 or TRBD2 (6 bases each). CDR1 SGHVS and CDR2 FQNEAQ come from the germline V gene. The CDR3 contains 15 residues. Deletions cut 3 bases from V and 1 base from J, with 12 bases between. CDR3 in amino acids: CASSFRWGAQETQYF. DNA of the CDR3: TGTGCCAGCAGCTTTAGATGGGGGGCCCAAGAGACCCAGTACTTC. Based on the CDR3 plus reference TRBV7-8 and TRBJ2-5, the full variable domain is GAGVSQSPRYKVAKRGQDVALRCDPISGHVSLFWYQQALGQGPEFLTYFQNEAQLDKSGLPSDRFFAERPEGSVSTLKIQRTQQEDSAVYLCASSFRWGAQETQYFGPGTRLLVL.

CDR3 DNA sequence: TGTGCCAGTAGTATCGAAGGGATTGATGGCTACACCTTC. Translating gives CASSIEGIDGYTF. This chain connects TRBV19 to TRBJ1-2; no clear D gene. V was clipped by 3 bases and J by 6 bases, with 11 bases between them. This CDR3 is built from 13 residues. The germline V gene has CDR1 LNHDA and CDR2 SQIVND (reference sequence).

In its sample, this clonotype was seen many times. J is TRBJ1-1 and V is TRBV4-1; 9 positions match TRBD1. Losses at the gene ends were 4 bases for V and 5 bases for J; bases not matched to a gene: 11. Germline-derived CDR1 and CDR2 are MGHRA and YSYEKL. This CDR3 has 16 amino acids. Written as DNA, the CDR3 is TGCGCCAGCAGCCCCACAGACTTCGACAGGGGGACTGAAGCTTTCTTT. This sequence encodes CASSPTDFDRGTEAFF.

The V call is TRBV11-2, the J call TRBJ1-4; 8 nucleotides match TRBD1. Germline V CDR1 and CDR2: SGHAT, FQNNGV. This CDR3 is 15 amino acids long. V lost 5 bases, J lost 5 bases, and 7 bases stayed unmatched. In DNA form, the CDR3 reads TGTGCCAGCAGCACTACGACAGGGGAGAATGAAAAACTGTTTTTT. Protein product: CASSTTTGENEKLFF.

CDR3 sequence: CASSLVPGANYGYTF. The CDR3 nucleotides read TGTGCCAGCAGTTTAGTCCCAGGGGCTAACTATGGCTACACCTTC. The chain links TRBV12-3 or TRBV12-4 to TRBJ1-2; D might be TRBD1 (6 bases). V was shortened by 1 base and J by 0 bases, with 9 bases between the two germline ends. The length of the CDR3 is 15 residues.

The CDR3 DNA is TGTGCCAGCAACGAGAACAATGAGCAGTTCTTC. Amino acid sequence: CASNENNEQFF. This rearrangement joins TRBV25-1 to TRBJ2-1, with no clear D. The V gene's germline CDR1 is MGHDK and CDR2 SYGVNS. The length of the CDR3 is 11 residues. V was trimmed by 7 bases and J by 5 bases, leaving 6 bases between them.

This clonotype occurred many times. The V gene is TRBV12-3 or TRBV12-4, the J gene TRBJ1-2, with TRBD1 identical over 8 bases. The CDR3 spans 14 residues. V gave up 3 bases and J gave up 5 bases; unmatched junction bases: 5. The CDR3 spells CASSLQGARYGYTF. The DNA for the CDR3 is TGTGCCAGCAGTTTGCAGGGGGCGAGGTATGGCTACACCTTC.

This clonotype has only a few counts. J is TRBJ2-1 and V is TRBV20-1, with unresolved D. CDR1 and CDR2 (germline): DFQATT, SNEGSKA (reference sequence). V shed 1 base and J shed 3 bases, with 10 bases lying between them. CDR3 length equals 14 residues. Here the CDR3 DNA reads TGCAGTGCTAGAGGTATCCGAGACTACAATGAGCAGTTCTTC. Protein sequence: CSARGIRDYNEQFF.